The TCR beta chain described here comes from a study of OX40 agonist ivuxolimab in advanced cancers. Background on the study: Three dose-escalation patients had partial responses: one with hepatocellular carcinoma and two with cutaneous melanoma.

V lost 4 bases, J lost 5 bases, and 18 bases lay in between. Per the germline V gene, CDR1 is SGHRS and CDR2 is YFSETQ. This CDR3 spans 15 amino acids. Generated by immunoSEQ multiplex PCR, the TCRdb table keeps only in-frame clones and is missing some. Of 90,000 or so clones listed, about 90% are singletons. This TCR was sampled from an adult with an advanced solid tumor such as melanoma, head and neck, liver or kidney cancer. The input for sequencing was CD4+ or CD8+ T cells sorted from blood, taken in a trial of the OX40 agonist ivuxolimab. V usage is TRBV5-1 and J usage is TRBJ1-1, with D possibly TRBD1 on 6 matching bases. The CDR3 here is CASSPEVRGGTEAFF. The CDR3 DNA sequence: TGCGCCAGCAGCCCGGAGGTCCGAGGGGGAACTGAAGCTTTCTTT.